The entry below gives a single T cell receptor beta chain sequence along with its context. This clone was seen only once. The clone's antigen remains unknown. The sample holds no much larger clone one base away, and base qualities are not on file. The CDR3 runs 14 residues from the cysteine to the phenylalanine. The read is trimmed to its CDR3 DNA, 42 bases read in frame from base 1. V loses 3 bases of germline sequence and J loses 2 bases, and the interval between the two ends is 10 bases. CDR1 KGHSH and CDR2 LQKENI are derived from the germline V gene. Donors were healthy HIV-negative adults with no recently reported acute infections or vaccinations. All donors were Caucasian adults living in Nashville, Tennessee, USA. Magnetic negative selection was used to enrich CD4+ T cells, after which naive cells were positively selected on CD45RA and the negative fraction became the memory subset. Blood was collected by leukapheresis, and PBMCs were isolated by Ficoll-Histopaque density gradient centrifugation and then cryopreserved in liquid nitrogen vapor phase. Analytical flow cytometry was used to check the purity and quantity of each magnetically sorted T cell population. Each sorted fraction had its genomic DNA isolated and then quantified by UV absorbance on a Nanodrop 2000c.

This specimen comes from a study of shared clonotypes between healthy human individuals (dated by TCRdb to the early 2020s). About the full investigation: The cohort comprised a couple of women and a few men aged 18 to 49 years. To estimate repertoire size and how much clonotype sharing occurs between individuals, the study deeply sequenced the blood TCR repertoires of five healthy adults. Each donor's leukapheresis produced roughly between about 0.8 and 10 billion PBMCs. Libraries were prepared and TCR repertoires were sequenced by different laboratories using diverse techniques, in order to increase sequencing depth and limit assay-specific biases. Per donor, three plates each were used for CD4 naive and CD4 memory, two for CD8 naive, and one for CD8 memory. On the study overall, not on this receptor specifically: Rarefaction of sorted-subset datasets indicated incomplete sequencing despite the large sequencing depth. The small number of donors limited the genetic and exposure-history diversity represented. Pairwise subsampling indicated that sequencing depth was expected to affect the degree of clonotype sharing among donors. Sampling was limited to blood, and TCR repertoires in tissue likely differ from TCR repertoires in blood. Clonotypes shared by all four sorted-subset donors showed higher generation probabilities than non-shared clonotypes. Larger estimated clonotype richness was generally found for naive subsets than for memory subsets. Across a few donors, about 4.5% of naive CD4, around 3.3% of naive CD8, approximately 2.5% of memory CD4, and roughly 0.4% of memory CD8 clonotypes were shared.

Using the deep immunoSEQ assay, multiplex PCR amplified TCR CDR3 regions from genomic DNA. Extracted genomic DNA from each cell subset was distributed evenly across all wells of several immunoSEQ 96-well plates, and each plate was treated as a replicate. For sorted subsets, approximately 210 ng of genomic DNA, equivalent to around 29,000 T cell genomes, went into each replicate PCR. Purified libraries were measured with a Qubit 3.0 fluorometer, size-checked on a Bioanalyzer 2100, and measured again with the KAPA Library Quantification kit. Every immunoSEQ 96-well plate was sequenced on a separate single-read 150-cycle Illumina NextSeq 550 flow cell. Per the original workflow: Because the immunoSEQ output included only junctional sequences and no quality scores, the filtering could not be the same as the filtering used for full-length reads. Sequences were annotated with PyIR, a Python wrapper for IgBLAST v1.9, and V/J genes and CDR3 were assigned using IMGT germline references. Any read was removed if the V/J assignment was weak (E-value above 1e-6), the CDR3 was missing, or the read contained stop codons, out-of-frame junctions, or ambiguous translated residues. V3J clonotypes were defined as sequences sharing an identical inferred V gene, J gene, and CDR3 amino acid sequence. To compute the percentage overlap between repertoires, the number of shared unique clonotypes was divided by the size of the smaller repertoire. RTK rarefaction, the Chao1 estimator, and Recon v2.1 estimates of unobserved clonotypes were used to assess repertoire richness. Generation probabilities were computed with OLGA for all TCRbeta clonotypes obtained by the gDNA method from a handful of donors. TCRdb stores this immuneACCESS table with in-frame sequences only. Part of the clones is absent; in the studies checked, under half of the shortfall reflects unresolved V genes, and no reason is known for the rest. For V, J and clone size, that table is used; D and trimming come from the DNA. This sample has about 1 million clones in its table, and approximately 70% of those were observed once. Together, the top ten hold over 1.3% of the sample.

The chain is assembled from TRBV18 and TRBJ2-5; too little of a D gene remains to name it. Sequenced material: memory CD4+ T cells sorted from blood. In the paper's terms, the cell subset or site label means: CD45RA-negative fraction. This clonotype originated in a man between 18 and 29 years old in good health. The DNA sequence is given as TGTGCCAGCTCACCTAGGACGGTGCAAGAGACCCAGTACTTC. This codes for CASSPRTVQETQYF.